The clone carrying this TCR beta chain occurred many times. Its antigen is currently unknown. A much larger clone lies a single base off, so this may be a read error. TCRdb re-derived calls from the multiplex PCR reads in MiXCR, one entry per CDR3 protein. The sample shows roughly 130,000 distinct CDR3 sequences, around a third of them seen only once. The germline CDR1 and CDR2 sequences are SGHTA and FQGTGA. The CDR3 covers 15 residues. The source of the sample is a study of breast tumors, draining lymph nodes, adjacent tissues. Study outcomes and limitations: Most tumor T cells seemingly derive from lymph node, then expand in tumor. Data only fit, rather than demonstrated, lymph node origin of most tumor T cells. Tumor repertoires ranked between lymph nodes and nontumor tissue in diversity, with V and J gene preferences. Luminal-like breast cancer showed significantly greater tumor-nontumor repertoire similarity than basal-like breast cancer did.

Samples came from axillary lymph nodes draining the breast cancer. The clonotype originates from a female donor with breast cancer. Some clones in this sample may be carry-over from other donors' samples. The genes are TRBV7-3 and TRBJ2-5, with TRBD2 matching over 13 bases. The sequencing input was axillary lymph node tissue. This CDR3 reads CASSSGTSGVETQHF. In DNA form, the CDR3 reads TGTGCCAGCTCGTCCGGGACTAGCGGGGTAGAGACCCAGCACTTC. Full variable domain (missing parts from reference TRBV7-3 and TRBJ2-5): GAGVSQTPSNKVTEKGKYVELRCDPISGHTALYWYRQSLGQGPEFLIYFQGTGAADDSGLPNDRFFAVRPEGSVSTLKIQRTERGDSAVYLCASSSGTSGVETQHFGPGTRLLVL.